The 6 T cell receptor beta chains reported below all come from one sample, sequenced in a study of blood T cells in healthy people across ages. Primers used in a second PCR of roughly 6 to 11 cycles were a sample-barcoded 5' primer and a J-beta primer mix. TCRdb passed the 5' RACE reads through MiXCR, listing each CDR3 protein once. The table records about 1.8 million distinct CDR3 sequences, approximately 50% of them present only once. The source material was blood. Source of these receptors: a woman in her thirties or forties in good health.

This clonotype was detected a few times. The chain recombines TRBV6-1 with TRBJ2-7; 10 bases agree with TRBD2. The CDR3 length is 15 residues. Germline V gives CDR1 MNHNS, CDR2 SASEGT. The trim removed 5 bases at V and 3 bases at J, leaving 7 bases unmatched. CDR3: CASSHTSGAIYEQYF. In DNA, the CDR3 is TGTGCCAGCAGTCATACTAGCGGGGCTATCTACGAGCAGTACTTC.

This clonotype came up a few times. This chain links TRBV7-3 with TRBJ2-5, with D perhaps matching TRBD2 (7 bases). CDR1 and CDR2 (germline): SGHTA, FQGTGA. The CDR3 is 16 amino acids. The ends were cut back, 0 bases at V and 4 bases at J, with 15 bases in the middle. CDR3 sequence reads: CASSLTGGGATETQYF. For the CDR3, the DNA is TGTGCCAGCAGCTTAACGGGAGGGGGGGCCACAGAGACCCAGTACTTC.

The gene calls are TRBV7-9 and TRBJ2-7, with TRBD2 matching 10 bases. Per germline, CDR1 SEHNR and CDR2 FQNEAQ (reference sequence). Trimming took 5 bases from V and 7 from J; bases not matched to a gene: 5. The CDR3 is 13 residues long. CDR3 sequence reads: CASSHGTSAEQYF. The CDR3 nucleotides read TGTGCCAGCAGCCACGGGACTAGCGCTGAGCAGTACTTC.

This sequence joins TRBV2 and TRBJ1-2; D uncertain. Trimming shortened V by 8 bases and J by 5 bases, and 12 bases separated the two germline ends. The length of the CDR3 is 12 residues. In germline, CDR1 is SNHLY, CDR2 FYNNEI. This CDR3 is CASVDQAYGYTF. The CDR3 bases are TGTGCCAGCGTAGACCAGGCGTATGGCTACACCTTC.

V gene TRBV12-3 or TRBV12-4 combines with J gene TRBJ2-1; D is unresolved. V was trimmed by 0 bases and J by 2 bases, leaving 5 bases between them. The CDR3 sequence is 14 residues long. The CDR3: CASSLAAPYNEQFF. In DNA form, the CDR3 reads TGTGCCAGCAGTTTAGCAGCTCCCTACAATGAGCAGTTCTTC.

Note on this clonotype: An end of the junction differs from the germline gene, which may be a read error. The rearrangement uses TRBV4-1 and TRBJ1-5, with TRBD1 identical over 9 bases. Germline CDR1 and CDR2: MGHRA and YSYEKL. The CDR3 consists of 16 residues. The DNA for the CDR3 is TGCGCCCGCAGCCACCCGGGACAGGGCCGCAATCAGCCCCAGCATTTT. Its translation is CARSHPGQGRNQPQHF.